The 18 T cell receptor beta chains presented below share a single source sample, sequenced in a study of CD8 T cells in ankylosing spondylitis. TCRdb redid the calling of the 5' RACE reads with MiXCR, one entry per CDR3 protein. The sample gives under 150,000 distinct CDR3 sequences, around 9.7% of which show up once; approximately 3.4% is in the top ten. The sequencing input was blood, either unsorted or a sorted T cell fraction (not recorded which). Receptors were obtained from a male donor with ankylosing spondylitis or in good health (not recorded which).

In its sample, this clonotype was seen many times. V gene TRBV4-2 combines with J gene TRBJ2-7; the match to TRBD2 covers 11 bases. The CDR3 loop spans 18 amino acids. Trimming cost V 0 bases and J 3 bases; bases outside gene matches: 10. The V gene's germline CDR1 is LGHNA and CDR2 YNFKEQ. The CDR3 bases are TGTGCCAGCAGCCAAGATCTGATAACTAGCGGGGGACACTACGAGCAGTACTTC. It codes for CASSQDLITSGGHYEQYF.

This clonotype has only a few counts. The V call is TRBV12-3 or TRBV12-4, the J call TRBJ2-3, with D perhaps TRBD1 or TRBD2 (6 bases each). V was clipped by 4 bases and J by 4 bases, with 12 bases between them. CDR3 length: 14 residues. CDR3 residues: CASSWGASADTQYF. The CDR3, as DNA: TGTGCCAGCAGTTGGGGGGCCTCGGCAGATACGCAGTATTTT.

At least ten counts were recorded for this clonotype. The V gene is TRBV20-1, the J gene TRBJ2-2, with 10 bases lining up with TRBD2. In germline, CDR1 is DFQATT, CDR2 SNEGSKA (reference sequence). The CDR3 consists of 16 residues. Trimming cost V 2 bases and J 7 bases; bases outside gene matches: 10. The CDR3 coding sequence is TGCAGTGCTAGACCGCGGGCTAGCGGGAGCGTCGGGGAGCTGTTTTTT. Its protein is CSARPRASGSVGELFF.

The table lists this clonotype with many counts. The genes are TRBV20-1 and TRBJ1-1; 8 bases map to TRBD1. V was clipped by 0 bases and J by 0 bases; unmatched bases: 3. The CDR3 loop spans 15 amino acids. Germline-derived CDR1 and CDR2 are DFQATT and SNEGSKA (reference sequence). CDR3 nucleotides: TGCAGTGCTAGAGATAAGACAGGGGTGAACACTGAAGCTTTCTTT. Its protein is CSARDKTGVNTEAFF.

This chain joins TRBV5-1 and TRBJ1-4; 8 nucleotides agree with TRBD1. Germline CDR1 SGHRS, CDR2 YFSETQ. V gave up 0 bases and J gave up 6 bases; unmatched junction bases: 4. The CDR3 covers 15 residues. The DNA of the CDR3 is TGCGCCAGCAGCTTGGGTTCAGGGGGCGATGAAAAACTGTTTTTT. This codes for CASSLGSGGDEKLFF.

This clonotype came up many times. The chain links TRBV10-3 to TRBJ2-7; no reliable D call. CDR3 length equals 14 residues. In germline, CDR1 is ENHRY, CDR2 SYGVKD. V lost 7 bases and J 4 bases, leaving 17 bases between the germline ends. The chain's CDR3 is CAIMSDGPLYEQYF. CDR3 sequence (DNA): TGTGCCATCATGAGTGATGGGCCGCTTTACGAGCAGTACTTC.

There are a few counts of this clonotype. The V call is TRBV20-1, the J call TRBJ1-1; no firm D call. CDR1 and CDR2 from the germline V gene are DFQATT and SNEGSKA (reference sequence). The CDR3 totals 14 residues. V was clipped by 1 base and J by 4 bases, with 13 bases between them. The CDR3 reads CSARVPGEITEAFF. The CDR3 DNA reads TGCAGTGCTAGAGTTCCGGGAGAGATCACTGAAGCTTTCTTT.

This clonotype was seen more than once but under ten times. The gene calls are TRBV20-1 and TRBJ2-2; D assignment may be TRBD1 or TRBD2 (5 bases each). The germline V and J ends were trimmed by 4 bases and 3 bases, with 12 bases remaining between them. Per the germline V gene, CDR1 is DFQATT and CDR2 is SNEGSKA (reference sequence). This CDR3 comprises 14 residues. The CDR3 sequence: CSATPGRYTGELFF. The CDR3 DNA sequence: TGCAGTGCTACTCCGGGACGTTACACCGGGGAGCTGTTTTTT.

Concerning this clonotype itself: A much larger clone differs from this one at a single base, so this may be a read error. The genes are TRBV7-8 and TRBJ2-1, with 8 bases matching TRBD2. The CDR3 covers 15 residues. The germline V gene encodes CDR1 SGHVS and CDR2 FQNEAQ. CDR3 in amino acids: CGSSLGSSGWNEQFF. In DNA, the CDR3 is TGTGGCAGCAGCTTAGGATCTAGCGGGTGGAATGAGCAGTTCTTC. The entire variable domain, with the rest obtained from reference TRBV7-8 and TRBJ2-1, is as follows: GAGVSQSPRYKVAKRGQDVALRCDPISGHVSLFWYQQALGQGPEFLTYFQNEAQLDKSGLPSDRFFAERPEGSVSTLKIQRTQQEDSAVYLCGSSLGSSGWNEQFFGPGTRLTVL.

This clonotype was seen more than once but under ten times. The CDR3 is CASSLGDSQPQHF. The DNA of the CDR3 is TGCGCCAGCAGCTTGGGGGACAGTCAGCCCCAGCATTTT. This chain uses TRBV5-1 with TRBJ1-5, with TRBD1 matching over 7 bases. V was clipped by 0 bases and J by 6 bases; unmatched bases: 0. The germline V gene encodes CDR1 SGHRS and CDR2 YFSETQ. The CDR3 contains 13 residues.

The genes are TRBV20-1 and TRBJ2-1; 7 positions match TRBD2. The ends lost 3 bases at V and 3 bases at J; junction bases unmatched: 2. There are 13 residues in the CDR3. Germline CDR1 and CDR2: DFQATT and SNEGSKA (reference sequence). CDR3 residues: CSARASGYNEQFF. CDR3 nucleotides: TGCAGTGCTAGGGCTAGCGGCTACAATGAGCAGTTCTTC.

This clonotype has only a few counts. The chain combines TRBV7-2 with TRBJ2-1; TRBD1 matches at 10 bases. Unmatched junction bases numbered 10, after V lost 5 bases and J lost 9 bases. Per germline, CDR1 SGHTA and CDR2 FQGNSA. The CDR3 spans 15 residues. The CDR3 nucleotides read TGTGCCAGCAGCCCCCGGGACAGGGGTCATGGTGAGCAGTTCTTC. Translating it yields CASSPRDRGHGEQFF. Using reference TRBV7-2 and TRBJ2-1 for the parts outside the CDR3, the full variable domain is GAGVSQSPSNKVTEKGKDVELRCDPISGHTALYWYRQSLGQGLEFLIYFQGNSAPDKSGLPSDRFSAERTGGSVSTLTIQRTQQEDSAVYLCASSPRDRGHGEQFFGPGTRLTVL.

About this clonotype itself: At one of its ends the junction is not consistent with the germline gene, which may arise from a read error. The genes are TRBV12-3 or TRBV12-4 and TRBJ2-3; no clear D gene. CDR3 length equals 15 residues. The CDR3 loop reads CASRLDLASTDTQYF. CDR3 bases: TGTGCCAGCAGATTAGACCTTGCGTCCACAGATACGCAGTATTTT.

This chain connects TRBV7-2 to TRBJ2-1, with 10 bases fitting TRBD2. Looked up from germline, CDR1 is SGHTA and CDR2 is FQGNSA. The CDR3 spans 15 residues. The V segment lost 5 bases and the J segment 7 bases; nucleotides outside the gene matches: 8. The CDR3 DNA reads as TGTGCCAGCAGCATCCTAGCGGGAGTCCATAATGAGCAGTTCTTC. This translates into CASSILAGVHNEQFF.

Many counts were recorded for this clonotype. The rearrangement uses TRBV20-1 and TRBJ1-2; no clear D gene. This CDR3 has 10 amino acids. The germline V gene encodes CDR1 DFQATT and CDR2 SNEGSKA (reference sequence). V lost 3 bases to trimming and J lost 4 bases, with 3 bases between them. CDR3 amino acids: CSASTYGYTF. CDR3 DNA: TGCAGTGCTAGCACCTATGGCTACACCTTC.

This clonotype was seen repeatedly, ten times or more. The V gene is TRBV7-2, the J gene TRBJ2-3; 7 nucleotides line up with TRBD2. Germline-derived CDR1 and CDR2 are SGHTA and FQGNSA. The CDR3 extends over 14 amino acids. V was pared by 9 bases and J by 4 bases, with 10 bases of the junction left unmatched. Written as DNA, the CDR3 is TGTGCCAGTCGCGGGAGTTTTAATTCAGATACGCAGTATTTT. The encoded protein is CASRGSFNSDTQYF.

This clonotype was counted at least ten times. This rearrangement joins TRBV5-1 to TRBJ2-5, with 9 positions matching TRBD1. This CDR3 is 15 amino acids long. The V segment lost 3 bases and the J segment 5 bases; nucleotides outside the gene matches: 8. Per germline, CDR1 SGHRS and CDR2 YFSETQ. Here the CDR3 reads CASSWGDREGETQYF. CDR3 nucleotide sequence: TGCGCCAGCAGCTGGGGGGACAGGGAAGGTGAGACCCAGTACTTC.

Many counts were recorded for this clonotype. The chain couples TRBV4-3 to TRBJ1-1; TRBD1 agrees at 9 bases. The CDR3 consists of 15 residues. J gave up 4 bases and V 4 bases, and 7 bases lay outside the gene matches. Germline CDR1 LGHNA, CDR2 YSLEER. The CDR3 bases are TGCGCCAGCAGCCTGCGACAGGGGGAATCCACTGAAGCTTTCTTT. Its protein product is CASSLRQGESTEAFF.